This T cell receptor beta chain was profiled in a study of cytomegalovirus exposure and HLA in healthy donors. Whole-study results and caveats: Most TCR beta V segments were productive about 90% or about 30% of the time in an earlier analysis.

Losses at the gene ends were 3 bases for V and 1 base for J; bases not matched to a gene: 3. This CDR3 spans 15 amino acids. The germline V gene has CDR1 SGHDT and CDR2 YYEEEE. On this clone: Antigen: not known.

The donors comprised healthy bone marrow donors. Researchers ran the PCR with 60 Vbeta and 13 Jbeta primers. Method: immunoSEQ multiplex PCR; TCRdb's copy keeps in-frame clones and lacks some. The sample lists around 150,000 clones; 79% were seen once. The chain combines TRBV5-6 with TRBJ2-7; 11 positions agree with TRBD2. The receptor comes from a man aged 50 to 60 in good health and CMV-seropositive. The sequencing sample was made of PBMCs. The CDR3 DNA follows: TGTGCCAGCAGCTCTAGCGGGAGGTGGTCCTACGAGCAGTACTTC. Protein product: CASSSSGRWSYEQYF.